The present T cell receptor beta chain was sequenced within a study of neurological immune-mediated disorders. The length of the CDR3 is 12 residues. Trimming took 4 bases from V and 5 from J, leaving 8 bases between them. Germline V lookup: CDR1 MGHDK, CDR2 SYGVNS. This clonotype has a count of ten or more. The time point: longitudinal time-point 1 (baseline). TCRdb processed the 5' RACE reads anew with MiXCR; each CDR3 protein has one entry. The sample shows 60,000 to 90,000 distinct CDR3 sequences, roughly 10% of them seen only once. This clonotype was sampled from a man between 25 and 39 years old in good health. The material sequenced was PBMCs. The chain joins TRBV25-1 to TRBJ1-1; weak D call: TRBD1 (6 bases). CDR3 amino acids: CASSGTGTEAFF. CDR3 nucleotide sequence: TGTGCCAGCAGTGGAACAGGGACTGAAGCTTTCTTT.